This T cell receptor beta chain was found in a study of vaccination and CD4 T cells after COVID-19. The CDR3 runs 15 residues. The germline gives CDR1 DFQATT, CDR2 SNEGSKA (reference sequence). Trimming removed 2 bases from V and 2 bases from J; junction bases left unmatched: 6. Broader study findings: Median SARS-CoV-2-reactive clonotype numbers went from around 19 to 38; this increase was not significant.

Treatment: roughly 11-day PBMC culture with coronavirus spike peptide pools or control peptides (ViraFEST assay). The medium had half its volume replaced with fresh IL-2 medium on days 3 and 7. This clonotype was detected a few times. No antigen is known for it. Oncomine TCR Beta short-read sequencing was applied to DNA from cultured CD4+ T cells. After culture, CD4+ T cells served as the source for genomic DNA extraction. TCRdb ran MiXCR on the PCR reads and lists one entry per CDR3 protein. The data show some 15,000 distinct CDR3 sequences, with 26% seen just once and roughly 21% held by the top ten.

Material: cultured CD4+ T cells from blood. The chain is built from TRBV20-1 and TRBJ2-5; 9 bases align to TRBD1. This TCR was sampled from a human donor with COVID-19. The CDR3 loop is CSARPGTGKQETQYF. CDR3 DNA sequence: TGCAGTGCTAGACCTGGGACAGGGAAACAAGAGACCCAGTACTTC.